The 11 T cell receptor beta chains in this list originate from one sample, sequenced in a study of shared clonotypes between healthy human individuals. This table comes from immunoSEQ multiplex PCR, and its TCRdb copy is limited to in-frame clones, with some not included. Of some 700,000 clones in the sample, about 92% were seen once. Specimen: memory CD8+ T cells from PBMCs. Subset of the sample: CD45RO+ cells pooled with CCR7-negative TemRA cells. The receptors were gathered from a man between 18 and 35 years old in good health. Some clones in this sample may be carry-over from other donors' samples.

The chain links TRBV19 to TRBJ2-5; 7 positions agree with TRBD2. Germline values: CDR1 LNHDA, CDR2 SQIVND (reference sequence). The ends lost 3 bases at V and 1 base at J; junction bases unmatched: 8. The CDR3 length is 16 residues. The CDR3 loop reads CASSIWGGSSQETQYF. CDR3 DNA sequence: TGTGCCAGTAGTATCTGGGGCGGGAGCAGCCAAGAGACCCAGTACTTC.

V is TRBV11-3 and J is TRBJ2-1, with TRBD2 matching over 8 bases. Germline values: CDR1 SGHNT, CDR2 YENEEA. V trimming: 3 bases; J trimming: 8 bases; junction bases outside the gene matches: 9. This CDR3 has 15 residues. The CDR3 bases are TGTGCCAGCAGCTTGCGGACTAGCATTAGTGATGAGCAGTTCTTC. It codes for CASSLRTSISDEQFF.

The CDR3 region has the DNA TGTGCCATCAGTGAGTCGACGACTCAGCACAACTACGAGCAGTACTTC. The encoded protein is CAISESTTQHNYEQYF. This chain joins TRBV10-3 and TRBJ2-7; unclear D gene. From germline, CDR1 is ENHRY and CDR2 SYGVKD. The CDR3 has 16 residues. Deletions cut 0 bases from V and 3 bases from J, with 15 bases between.

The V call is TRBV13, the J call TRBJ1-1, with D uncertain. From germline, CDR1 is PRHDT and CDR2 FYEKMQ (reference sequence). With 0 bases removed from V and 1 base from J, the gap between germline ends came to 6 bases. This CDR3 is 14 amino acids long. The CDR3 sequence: CASSLGSGNTEAFF. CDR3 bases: TGTGCCAGCAGCTTAGGGTCGGGGAACACTGAAGCTTTCTTT.

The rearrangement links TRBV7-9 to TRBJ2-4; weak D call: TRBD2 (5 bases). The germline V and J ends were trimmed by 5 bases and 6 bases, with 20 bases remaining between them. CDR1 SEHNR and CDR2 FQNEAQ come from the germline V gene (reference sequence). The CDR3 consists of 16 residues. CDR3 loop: CASSPSLDRGGNIQYF. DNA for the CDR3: TGTGCCAGCAGCCCGTCTTTAGACCGGGGTGGAAACATTCAGTACTTC.

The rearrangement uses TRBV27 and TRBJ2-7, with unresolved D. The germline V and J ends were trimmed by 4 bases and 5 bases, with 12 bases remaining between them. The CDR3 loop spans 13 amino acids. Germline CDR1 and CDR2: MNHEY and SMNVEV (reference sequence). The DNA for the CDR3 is TGTGCCAGCAGTTCCAACCCCTTGAACGAGCAGTACTTC. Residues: CASSSNPLNEQYF.

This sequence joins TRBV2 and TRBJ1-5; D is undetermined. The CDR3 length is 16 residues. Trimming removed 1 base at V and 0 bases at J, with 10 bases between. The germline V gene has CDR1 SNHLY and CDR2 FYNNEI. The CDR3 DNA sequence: TGTGCCAGCAGTGAAGGACAAGTTTATAGCAATCAGCCCCAGCATTTT. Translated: CASSEGQVYSNQPQHF.

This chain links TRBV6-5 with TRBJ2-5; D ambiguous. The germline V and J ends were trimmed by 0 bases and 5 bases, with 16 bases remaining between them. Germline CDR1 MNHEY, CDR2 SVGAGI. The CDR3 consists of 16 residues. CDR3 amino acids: CASSYSIGVLAETQYF. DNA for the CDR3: TGTGCCAGCAGTTACTCGATTGGCGTTCTTGCGGAGACCCAGTACTTC.

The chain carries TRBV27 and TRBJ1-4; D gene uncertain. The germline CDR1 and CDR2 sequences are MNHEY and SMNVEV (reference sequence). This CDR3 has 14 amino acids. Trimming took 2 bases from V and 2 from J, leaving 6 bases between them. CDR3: CASSLLGTNEKLFF. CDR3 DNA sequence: TGTGCCAGCAGTTTACTGGGGACTAATGAAAAACTGTTTTTT.

The CDR3 here is CASTLTGSNTEAFF. The CDR3 DNA reads TGTGCCAGCACCCTTACCGGCTCGAACACTGAAGCTTTCTTT. The genes are TRBV6-6 and TRBJ1-1; no clear D. V was trimmed by 7 bases and J by 1 base, leaving 13 bases between them. Germline V CDR1 and CDR2: MNHNY, SVGAGI (reference sequence). There are 14 residues in the CDR3.

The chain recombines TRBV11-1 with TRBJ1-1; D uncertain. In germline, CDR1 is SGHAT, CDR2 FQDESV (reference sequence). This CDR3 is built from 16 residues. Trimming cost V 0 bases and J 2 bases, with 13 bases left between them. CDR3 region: CASSLAIRGLNTEAFF. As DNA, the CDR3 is TGTGCCAGCAGCTTAGCGATTAGAGGACTAAACACTGAAGCTTTCTTT.